A selection of T cell receptor beta chains follows, all from one sample in a study of molecular identifiers for immune sequencing clone quantification. One entry per CDR3 protein results from TCRdb running MiXCR on the PCR reads. The table has approximately 500,000 distinct CDR3 sequences, around 25% seen once. The source material was naive CD8+ T cells from blood, with Jurkat cell RNA spiked in. Receptor source: a human donor in good health. Some libraries in this study had Jurkat cell RNA spiked in. Each CDR3 is given with its conserved first and last residue. The D gene is left open where the match is weak. Size tells how often a clone was seen (once, few, many) or the class of an expanded clone, and some rows leave it out.

cdr3_nt,cdr3_aa,j_call,d_call,v_call,clone_size
TGTGCCAGCAGTATTCGAGCTGGACGGTATAATTCACCCCTCCACTTT,CASSIRAGRYNSPLHF,TRBJ1-6,.,TRBV12-3/TRBV12-4,few
TGTGCCAGCTCACCACCGGGACAGGGGGTTCCGAACATTCAGTACTTC,CASSPPGQGVPNIQYF,TRBJ2-4,TRBD1,TRBV18,.
TGTGCCAGCCCACCGGCAGGGCGGCAGTTCCTAGCCAAAAACATTCAGTACTTC,CASPPAGRQFLAKNIQYF,TRBJ2-4,.,TRBV18,.
TGTGCCAGCAGTTATTCTTCTGGCGTCGGGTACGAGCAGTACTTC,CASSYSSGVGYEQYF,TRBJ2-7,.,TRBV6-5,once
TGTGCCATCAGTTTCACCGGGAGCACCTACAATGAGCAGTTCTTC,CAISFTGSTYNEQFF,TRBJ2-1,.,TRBV10-3,once
TGCGCCAGCAGCCTTGGGACAGCCCACGAGCAGTACTTC,CASSLGTAHEQYF,TRBJ2-7,TRBD1,TRBV4-1,.
TGTGCCAGCAGTACTACAGAGAGCTCCTATAATTCACCCCTCCACTTT,CASSTTESSYNSPLHF,TRBJ1-6,.,TRBV12-3/TRBV12-4,few
TGCGCCAGCAGCCAAGATCTGGACCTGGGGGATGAGCAGTTCTTC,CASSQDLDLGDEQFF,TRBJ2-1,.,TRBV4-3,many
TGTGCCAGCAGCGAGGGACTAGCGGGAACCCCCTACGAGCAGTACTTC,CASSEGLAGTPYEQYF,TRBJ2-7,TRBD2,TRBV7-6,.
TGTGCCAGCAGTACCTGGACAGGATCACAAGAGACCCAGTACTTC,CASSTWTGSQETQYF,TRBJ2-5,TRBD1,TRBV27,.
TGTGCCAGCAGCCCGGGACTCCTAGGCACAGATACGCAGTATTTT,CASSPGLLGTDTQYF,TRBJ2-3,.,TRBV5-6,few
TGTGCCAGCGCAACCTCGCTGGACGAGCAGTACTTC,CASATSLDEQYF,TRBJ2-7,.,TRBV6-5,.
TGTGCCAGCAATGCCCGGGACAGCTCCTACGAGCAGTACTTC,CASNARDSSYEQYF,TRBJ2-7,TRBD1,TRBV6-2/TRBV6-3,many
TGTGCCAGCAGTCCCCGGATAGCGGACAACTACGAGCAGTACTTC,CASSPRIADNYEQYF,TRBJ2-7,.,TRBV6-5,.
TGTGCCAGCAGCCAAGAGAGTTCACCCCTCCACTTT,CASSQESSPLHF,TRBJ1-6,.,TRBV3-1,many
TGTGCCAGCAGTTCTCAGGGTATTGAAGCTTTCTTT,CASSSQGIEAFF,TRBJ1-1,.,TRBV28,.
TGTGCCAGCAGCCCCCGCGTGGCAGGTACGCAGTATTTT,CASSPRVAGTQYF,TRBJ2-3,.,TRBV28,.
TGTGCCAGTAGTATAGATCCCCCTTCGGGCTTAAGTGAAGCTTTCTTT,CASSIDPPSGLSEAFF,TRBJ1-1,.,TRBV19,.
TGTGCCAGCAGTCAATCCGGGACAGGGTCCTCCACCTTC,CASSQSGTGSSTF,TRBJ1-2,TRBD1,TRBV12-3/TRBV12-4,.
TGTGCCACCAGCAGAGGGGACTCCTACAGTGAGCAGTTCTTC,CATSRGDSYSEQFF,TRBJ2-1,.,TRBV15,.
TGTGCCACCAGTGATTTGTTCCAGGATCGGTATTTT,CATSDLFQDRYF,TRBJ2-3,.,TRBV24-1,few
TGTGCCAGCACCTCTCGGGGGAATGAAAAACTGTTTTTT,CASTSRGNEKLFF,TRBJ1-4,.,TRBV13,.
TGCAGCGTTGCCGGGACAGGGTTTTCTTTGGGGCAGTTCTTC,CSVAGTGFSLGQFF,TRBJ2-1,TRBD1,TRBV29-1,many
TGTGCCATCCGGGAGAGGGAGCGGATAGATACGCAGTATTTT,CAIRERERIDTQYF,TRBJ2-3,.,TRBV2,many
TGTGCCAGTAGCGTCCCGGGAAATTTCTACGAGCAGTACTTC,CASSVPGNFYEQYF,TRBJ2-7,.,TRBV19,few
TGTGCCAGCAGTACCCTGGCAGGGGGCGGTTCACCCCTCCACTTT,CASSTLAGGGSPLHF,TRBJ1-6,TRBD1,TRBV28,many
TGTGCCAGCAGCTTAGATTACGGGGATCGCGGCTACACCTTC,CASSLDYGDRGYTF,TRBJ1-2,.,TRBV11-2,.
TGTGCCAGCAGCGGCTTCGGGGCCAACGTCCTGACTTTC,CASSGFGANVLTF,TRBJ2-6,.,TRBV12-3/TRBV12-4,many
TGTGCCAGCAGCGTAGGTTGGGGGCCCTCCTACGAGCAGTACTTC,CASSVGWGPSYEQYF,TRBJ2-7,.,TRBV9,.
TGTGCCACCCGGGATCAGAACACTGAAGCTTTCTTT,CATRDQNTEAFF,TRBJ1-1,.,TRBV28,few
TGCGCCAGCAGCCCCTTTCGGGACAGTCCCTACGAGCAGTACTTC,CASSPFRDSPYEQYF,TRBJ2-7,TRBD1,TRBV4-3,many
TGTGCCAGCAGCGCTCACGAATACATGAACACTGAAGCTTTCTTT,CASSAHEYMNTEAFF,TRBJ1-1,.,TRBV7-2,few
TGTGCCAGCCGTTACTTAACAGGGGAAGAAGCTTTCTTT,CASRYLTGEEAFF,TRBJ1-1,TRBD1,TRBV6-5,.
TGTGCCAGCAACGCCGGGACGGGTCTGGATCTGGAGTACTTC,CASNAGTGLDLEYF,TRBJ2-7,.,TRBV6-6,many
TGCGCCAGCAGCCCTGGGGCTAGCGCGATCTACGAGCAGTACTTC,CASSPGASAIYEQYF,TRBJ2-7,.,TRBV4-3,.
TGTGCCAGCAGCCTAAAAGTCAGTGAACCATCGGGCACCGGGGAGCTGTTTTTT,CASSLKVSEPSGTGELFF,TRBJ2-2,.,TRBV3-1,few
TGTGCCAGCTCACGGACTAGCGGGAGAGCCTCCTACAATGAGCAGTTCTTC,CASSRTSGRASYNEQFF,TRBJ2-1,TRBD2,TRBV18,many
TGTGCCAGCACCTCAGGGTCGGGGGGAATCACTGAAGCTTTCTTT,CASTSGSGGITEAFF,TRBJ1-1,.,TRBV7-9,few
TGTGCCAGCAGTCCCCCAAGGGGAATCGGGACTGAAGCTTTCTTT,CASSPPRGIGTEAFF,TRBJ1-1,.,TRBV12-3/TRBV12-4,many
TGTGCCAGCTCGGAGGCTAGCGGGTTCTACGAGCAGTACTTC,CASSEASGFYEQYF,TRBJ2-7,TRBD2,TRBV28,.
TGTGCCAGCAGCGTGACTTGGGGGGCCACTGAAGCTTTCTTT,CASSVTWGATEAFF,TRBJ1-1,.,TRBV9,few
TGCGCCAGCAGCTTGGCTGGGTCAGGGGAGACCCAGTACTTC,CASSLAGSGETQYF,TRBJ2-5,.,TRBV5-1,many
TGTGCCAGCAGCTTAGGCGGGGCAGCGAACACTGAAGCTTTCTTT,CASSLGGAANTEAFF,TRBJ1-1,.,TRBV13,few
TGCAGTGCAAACGACCGGACAGTAATGAACACTGAAGCTTTCTTT,CSANDRTVMNTEAFF,TRBJ1-1,.,TRBV20-1,many
TGTGCCAGTAGTCCCACCCATGGTCCCTGGGGCGAGCAGTACTTC,CASSPTHGPWGEQYF,TRBJ2-7,.,TRBV19,.
TGTGCCAGCAGTTCAACCACTGGGGTAGTCGGTACTGAAGCTTTCTTT,CASSSTTGVVGTEAFF,TRBJ1-1,.,TRBV27,.
TGTGCCAGCAGCATATACGGGGGGCGCGGCACAGATACGCAGTATTTT,CASSIYGGRGTDTQYF,TRBJ2-3,.,TRBV7-9,.
TGTGCCAGCAGCTGGCGAACTAGCGGGAGTGAAGATACGCAGTATTTT,CASSWRTSGSEDTQYF,TRBJ2-3,TRBD2,TRBV7-9,many
TGTGCCAGCAGCTTTGTGTTGGACCTTGAAGCTTTCTTT,CASSFVLDLEAFF,TRBJ1-1,.,TRBV7-9,many
TGTGCCAGCAGTTTGGTATCGCAGGGGCGGAACGCTGAAGCTTTCTTT,CASSLVSQGRNAEAFF,TRBJ1-1,.,TRBV27,.
TGTGCCAGCAGTGGAGGACAGGATCGAGGCAATCAGCCCCAGCATTTT,CASSGGQDRGNQPQHF,TRBJ1-5,TRBD1,TRBV2,few
TGTGCCTGGAGAAGCGGGTTCGAGACCCAGTACTTC,CAWRSGFETQYF,TRBJ2-5,.,TRBV30,few
TGTGCCAGCAGGAAAGAGGAGACAGGGACTAATGAAAAACTGTTTTTT,CASRKEETGTNEKLFF,TRBJ1-4,TRBD1,TRBV6-5,many
TGTGCCAGCAGCTCAACAGGGCAGGATCCATGGGGAGATACGCAGTATTTT,CASSSTGQDPWGDTQYF,TRBJ2-3,.,TRBV7-8,many
TGTGCCAGCAGCAACCACATTGAGGCGTTTGGCTACACCTTC,CASSNHIEAFGYTF,TRBJ1-2,.,TRBV7-9,few
TGTGCCAGCAGGTCCCTGTCTACCTTTGACACCATATATTTT,CASRSLSTFDTIYF,TRBJ1-3,.,TRBV27,.
TGTGCCAGCAGCTTAGCGGGACAGGGTATGGAGACCCAGTACTTC,CASSLAGQGMETQYF,TRBJ2-5,TRBD1,TRBV13,.
TGTGCTAGTGGTTTGACGGGGGCGGCGGGGCAGAACACTGAAGCTTTCTTT,CASGLTGAAGQNTEAFF,TRBJ1-1,.,TRBV12-5,many